The 10 T cell receptor beta chains below all came from one sample that was sequenced in a study of Ad26.COV2.S vaccination and SARS-CoV-2 variants. Stated treatment: 19 received Ad26.COV2.S at low or high dose, single or two shots; roughly five received placebo; per-sample allocation not given. Sampling took place 63 days after the first vaccine or placebo injection. Generated by immunoSEQ multiplex PCR, the TCRdb table keeps only in-frame clones and is missing some. This table has 430,000 or so clones, 89% appearing once. The sample in question was peripheral blood, obtained in a trial of Ad26.COV2.S vaccine versus placebo. The receptors come from a person aged 18-65 years who received the Ad26.COV2.S COVID-19 vaccine or a placebo.

As regards this clone: The same CDR3 also results from other DNA sequences found in this sample. The rearrangement links TRBV7-2 to TRBJ1-1, with a tentative D call TRBD1 (5 bases). Germline loops: CDR1 SGHTA, CDR2 FQGNSA. This CDR3 has 13 amino acids. Deletions cut 5 bases from V and 1 base from J, with 8 bases between. CDR3 sequence (DNA): TGTGCCAGCAGCCTGACAGCGAACACTGAAGCTTTCTTT. Translated: CASSLTANTEAFF. Full variable domain (remainder filled in from reference TRBV7-2 and TRBJ1-1): GAGVSQSPSNKVTEKGKDVELRCDPISGHTALYWYRQSLGQGLEFLIYFQGNSAPDKSGLPSDRFSAERTGGSVSTLTIQRTQQEDSAVYLCASSLTANTEAFFGQGTRLTVV.

The CDR3 nucleotides read TGTGCCAGCAGCTTTGGTAGCGGCACCTTTGGTACGCAGTATTTT. Residues: CASSFGSGTFGTQYF. The rearrangement joins TRBV11-2 to TRBJ2-3; tentatively, D is TRBD2 (6 bases). The germline V and J ends were trimmed by 3 bases and 8 bases, with 18 bases remaining between them. The CDR3 extends over 15 amino acids. The germline CDR1 and CDR2 sequences are SGHAT and FQNNGV.

J is TRBJ2-3 and V is TRBV5-1, with TRBD2 matching 7 bases. Germline-derived CDR1 and CDR2 are SGHRS and YFSETQ. CDR3 length: 16 residues. V lost 3 bases and J lost 2; bases outside the gene matches: 9. The CDR3 DNA follows: TGCGCCAGCAGCTGGGTGGGGAGGGCCCCCACAGATACGCAGTATTTT. Residues: CASSWVGRAPTDTQYF.

This clone was recorded once. The DNA for the CDR3 is TGTGCCAGCAGCTTGGTGGGGGGGCTAGGCACTGAAGCTTTCTTT. This gives the protein CASSLVGGLGTEAFF. The chain joins TRBV5-6 to TRBJ1-1; a possible D gene is TRBD1 (6 bases). This CDR3 spans 15 amino acids. Germline CDR1 reads SGHDT; CDR2 reads YYEEEE. Trimming removed 0 bases from V and 4 bases from J, with 13 bases in between.

This chain links TRBV19 with TRBJ1-4; D remains ambiguous. The CDR3 sequence is 16 residues long. Per the germline V gene, CDR1 is LNHDA and CDR2 is SQIVND (reference sequence). V lost 1 base, J lost 8 bases, and 17 bases lay in between. The CDR3 coding sequence is TGTGCCAGTAGTATAGGCGGAGGGATGAGAAAAGAAAAACTGTTTTTT. Translating it yields CASSIGGGMRKEKLFF.

The chain uses TRBV5-1 and TRBJ1-1; D is unclear. Germline V gene sequence: CDR1 SGHRS, CDR2 YFSETQ. The CDR3 runs 12 residues. V lost 1 base and J lost 5, with 6 bases in between. Here the CDR3 DNA reads TGCGCCAGCAGCTTGAAGAGGACTGAAGCTTTCTTT. Protein product: CASSLKRTEAFF.

The gene calls are TRBV9 and TRBJ1-1; possibly TRBD1 for D (5 bases). The V and J ends lost 0 bases and 0 bases respectively, with 12 bases between them. This CDR3 has 16 residues. Germline V lookup: CDR1 SGDLS, CDR2 YYNGEE. As DNA, the CDR3 is TGTGCCAGCAGCGTAGGTTTGGGGGAATTGAACACTGAAGCTTTCTTT. Its protein is CASSVGLGELNTEAFF.

V and J are TRBV7-3 and TRBJ2-1, with D possibly TRBD1 on 6 matching bases. Per the germline V gene, CDR1 is SGHTA and CDR2 is FQGTGA. V was cut by 5 bases and J by 6 bases, with 14 bases left in between. The CDR3 spans 14 residues. CDR3 in amino acids: CASSRPGHSNEQFF. The CDR3 nucleotides read TGTGCCAGCAGCCGACCGGGACACTCCAATGAGCAGTTCTTC.

V and J are TRBV7-8 and TRBJ2-7; 7 bases fit TRBD1. This CDR3 contains 14 residues. V gave up 3 bases and J gave up 4 bases; unmatched junction bases: 6. The germline V gene has CDR1 SGHVS and CDR2 FQNEAQ. CDR3 loop: CASSFTGEWYEQYF. CDR3 coding DNA: TGTGCCAGCAGCTTTACAGGGGAATGGTACGAGCAGTACTTC.

CDR3 amino acids: CASSAAGDRNEQFF. Written as DNA, the CDR3 is TGTGCCAGCAGTGCGGCGGGAGATAGGAATGAGCAGTTCTTC. The chain links TRBV6-2 or TRBV6-3 to TRBJ2-1; 7 nucleotides line up with TRBD2. Germline assignment: CDR1 MNHEY and CDR2 SVGEGT. The ends lost 5 bases at V and 7 bases at J; junction bases unmatched: 8. CDR3 size: 14 residues.